This entry lists 8 T cell receptor beta chains sequenced from one sample in a study of response to subunit inactivated influenza vaccine. Via MiXCR, TCRdb re-called the RT-PCR reads, giving one row per CDR3 protein. This sample carries under 800,000 distinct CDR3 sequences, about 14% of them seen once, and the ten largest clones take around 7%. The specimen comprised PBMCs from blood, sampled about 14 days before vaccination. These receptors were obtained from a man aged 45-65 years who received an inactivated influenza vaccine.

The chain has TRBV19 and TRBJ2-1, with TRBD1 matching 8 bases. Germline V lookup: CDR1 LNHDA, CDR2 SQIVND (reference sequence). After removal of 10 bases from V and 0 bases from J, the junction contained 5 bases not matched to a gene. CDR3 length equals 14 residues. For the CDR3, the DNA is TGTGCCACCTCGACAGGGGCCTCCTACAATGAGCAGTTCTTC. The encoded protein is CATSTGASYNEQFF.

This chain uses TRBV5-1 with TRBJ2-5; D possibly corresponds to TRBD2 (6 bases). V lost 1 base, J lost 5 bases, and 21 bases lay in between. The CDR3 has 17 amino acids. Germline values: CDR1 SGHRS, CDR2 YFSETQ. The CDR3 DNA reads TGCGCCAGCAGCTTGTTCGGTTCCGCGGGGTCGGGGGAGACCCAGTACTTC. Encoded protein: CASSLFGSAGSGETQYF.

This clonotype was observed a handful of times. This rearrangement joins TRBV24-1 to TRBJ1-5; D unclear. CDR1 is KGHDR, CDR2 SFDVKD, per germline. Trimming removed 7 bases from V and 2 bases from J, with 8 bases in between. The CDR3 is 13 amino acids. CDR3 sequence (DNA): TGTGCCACCAGCCTGGACGGCAATCAGCCCCAGCATTTT. Translation gives CATSLDGNQPQHF.

This clonotype was seen a handful of times. The genes are TRBV21-1 and TRBJ1-4; TRBD1 was called by the table and not checked on the DNA. TRBV21-1 counts as a pseudogene. The CDR3 extends over 15 amino acids. Written as DNA, the CDR3 is TGTGCCAGCAGCAACCTTACAGGAGGTCTTGAAAAACTGTTTTTT. This sequence encodes CASSNLTGGLEKLFF.

In this sample, this clonotype turned up many times. The chain joins TRBV28 to TRBJ1-5; 7 bases are shared with TRBD1. The junction had 11 bases not matched to a gene; V was cut back by 5 bases and J by 7 bases. The CDR3 has 15 amino acids. In germline, CDR1 is MDHEN, CDR2 SYDVKM. CDR3 DNA sequence: TGTGCCAGCAGTCTCCTAGGACAGGCGGGGCAGCCCCAGCATTTT. Its translation is CASSLLGQAGQPQHF.

This chain uses TRBV9 with TRBJ2-1, with D possibly called TRBD1 or TRBD2 (7 bases each). V was pared by 2 bases and J by 4 bases, with 19 bases between. In germline, CDR1 is SGDLS, CDR2 YYNGEE. There are 17 residues in the CDR3. CDR3 nucleotides: TGTGCCAGCAGCGTCGCAGGGGCAGGGGGGGCTTACAATGAGCAGTTCTTC. Translating it yields CASSVAGAGGAYNEQFF.

The chain employs TRBV3-1 and TRBJ2-4, with TRBD1 matching over 9 bases. The CDR3 has 14 residues. J was trimmed by 15 bases and V by 0 bases; bases with no gene match: 9. Germline values: CDR1 LGHDT, CDR2 YNNKEL (reference sequence). The CDR3 region is CASSQEGRDRAPYF. In nucleotides, the CDR3 is TGTGCCAGCAGCCAAGAGGGCCGGGACAGGGCCCCGTACTTC.

This clonotype has just a few counts. As DNA, the CDR3 is TGTGCCAGCAAAAGAGGACAGGCGGCTAACTATGGCTACACCTTC. Protein sequence: CASKRGQAANYGYTF. This chain uses TRBV7-2 with TRBJ1-2, with 7 nucleotides matching TRBD1. In germline, CDR1 is SGHTA, CDR2 FQGNSA. Germline trimming cut 7 bases from V and 0 bases from J; bases unmatched to any gene: 8. The CDR3 runs 15 residues. Based on the CDR3 plus reference TRBV7-2 and TRBJ1-2, the full variable domain is GAGVSQSPSNKVTEKGKDVELRCDPISGHTALYWYRQSLGQGLEFLIYFQGNSAPDKSGLPSDRFSAERTGGSVSTLTIQRTQQEDSAVYLCASKRGQAANYGYTFGSGTRLTVV.